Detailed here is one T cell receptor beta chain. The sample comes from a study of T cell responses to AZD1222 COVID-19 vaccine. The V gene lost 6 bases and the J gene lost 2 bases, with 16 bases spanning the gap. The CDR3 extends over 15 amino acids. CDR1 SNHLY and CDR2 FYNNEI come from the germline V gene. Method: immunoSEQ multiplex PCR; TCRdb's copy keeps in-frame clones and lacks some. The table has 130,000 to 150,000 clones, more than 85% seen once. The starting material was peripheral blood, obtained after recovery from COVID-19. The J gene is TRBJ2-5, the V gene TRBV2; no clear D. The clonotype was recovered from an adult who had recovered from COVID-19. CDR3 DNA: TGTGCCAGCAGCCCATTCGGCACCCCACAAGAGACCCAGTACTTC. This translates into CASSPFGTPQETQYF.